The 5 T cell receptor beta chains reported below all come from one sample, sequenced in a study of a mutant IDH1 vaccine in newly diagnosed glioma. Their specific antigens are unknown. Time point defined: week 35, safety follow-up. Every single dose of the vaccine, 300 ug of mutant IDH1 20-mer peptide, came with topical imiquimod. TCRdb's table, derived via immunoSEQ multiplex PCR, lists solely in-frame clones and lacks some. This table holds approximately 44,000 clones, approximately 80% found once. The material sequenced was PBMCs, taken from a glioma patient whose treatment included an IDH1 peptide vaccine. The source is a man between 35 and 55 years old with glioma.

Only a few counts were recorded for this clone. This chain connects TRBV5-4 to TRBJ1-4; tentatively, D is TRBD1 (5 bases). Trimming shortened V by 0 bases and J by 6 bases, and 12 bases separated the two germline ends. Germline CDR1 SGHNT, CDR2 YYREEE (reference sequence). The CDR3 runs 15 residues. The CDR3 spells CASSLAGGGDEKLFF. The CDR3, as DNA: TGTGCCAGCAGCTTGGCGGGAGGAGGGGATGAAAAACTGTTTTTT.

The rearrangement uses TRBV15 and TRBJ1-4; TRBD1 might be the D (5 bases). V shed 3 bases and J shed 10 bases, with 21 bases lying between them. CDR1 LNHNV and CDR2 YYDKDF come from the germline V gene (reference sequence). The CDR3 covers 16 residues. The CDR3: CATSSTTGTARGKLFF. DNA of the CDR3: TGTGCCACCAGCAGCACTACCGGGACGGCGAGGGGAAAACTGTTTTTT. Variable domain in full (rest from reference TRBV15 and TRBJ1-4): DAMVIQNPRYQVTQFGKPVTLSCSQTLNHNVMYWYQQKSSQAPKLLFHYYDKDFNNEADTPDNFQSRRPNTSFCFLDIRSPGLGDTAMYLCATSSTTGTARGKLFFGSGTQLSVL.

The rearrangement links TRBV19 to TRBJ1-2; tentatively, D is TRBD1 (6 bases). Germline CDR1 and CDR2: LNHDA and SQIVND (reference sequence). V was shortened by 3 bases and J by 2 bases, with 13 bases between the two germline ends. The CDR3 has 15 amino acids. The CDR3 sequence: CASSISWTENYGYTF. CDR3 bases: TGTGCCAGTAGTATCTCTTGGACAGAAAACTATGGCTACACCTTC.

In its sample, this clone was seen a few times. This specimen includes other DNA sequences encoding the same CDR3. This sequence joins TRBV5-1 and TRBJ1-1; TRBD1 might be the D (5 bases). CDR1 is SGHRS, CDR2 YFSETQ, per germline. V was pared by 4 bases and J by 3 bases, with 10 bases between. This CDR3 has 13 residues. The CDR3 sequence is CASSLGQDTEAFF. CDR3 nucleotides: TGCGCCAGCAGCCTTGGACAAGACACTGAAGCTTTCTTT.

The chain links TRBV9 to TRBJ1-2, with D unresolved. V was pared by 3 bases and J by 1 base, with 7 bases between. CDR1 and CDR2 (germline): SGDLS, YYNGEE. The CDR3 has 13 amino acids. CDR3: CASSAEFNYGYTF. The CDR3 region has the DNA TGTGCCAGCAGCGCAGAGTTTAACTATGGCTACACCTTC.